A single T cell receptor (beta chain) is shown here with its context. Its target is not known. The V gene's germline CDR1 is SGHRS and CDR2 YFSETQ. CDR3 length: 17 amino acids. Trimming removed 2 bases from V and 2 bases from J; junction bases left unmatched: 7. These data originate in a study of PD-1 blockade in mismatch repair-deficient tumors. Study-level information: All were previously treated, progressing patients with 12 mismatch repair-deficient cancer types.

Whole-study findings and limits: Tumor-resident clones, often undetectable pretreatment in blood, expanded then contracted after pembrolizumab.

Produced via immunoSEQ multiplex PCR; TCRdb's table is partial and in-frame only. There are around 110,000 clones in the sample; around three quarters occur only once, and roughly 4.8% lies in the top ten. The material was peripheral blood, obtained roughly 60 weeks after starting pembrolizumab. This clonotype was sampled from an adult with mismatch repair-deficient cancer. The J gene is TRBJ2-6, the V gene TRBV5-1; 7 positions agree with TRBD1. In DNA, the CDR3 is TGCGCCAGCAGCTTTGGTGGGACAGTAGCTGGGGCCAACGTCCTGACTTTC. This gives the protein CASSFGGTVAGANVLTF.